This TCR beta chain appears in the sequencing data of a study of T-cell reconstitution after alpha-beta-depleted transplantation in children. In its sample, this clonotype was seen many times. This CDR3 region has 15 residues. CDR1 and CDR2 (germline): SGHAT, FQNNGV. Trimming pared 6 bases from V and 1 base from J, leaving 14 bases between. Preparation of the TCRbeta library was carried out with unique molecular identifiers. A single record per CDR3 protein comes from TCRdb applying MiXCR to the PCR reads. The sample carries roughly 400,000 distinct CDR3 sequences, just over 20% recorded once. This sequence joins TRBV11-2 and TRBJ2-3, with unresolved D. The material sequenced was PBMCs from the stem cell graft donor, taken from the stem cell graft. This TCR was recovered from a human donor who donated a stem cell graft to a child with acute myeloid leukemia. The DNA of the CDR3 is TGTGCCAGCAGAGGAAGGAGAGGAGGCACAGATACGCAGTATTTT. Protein: CASRGRRGGTDTQYF. Full variable domain (remainder filled in from reference TRBV11-2 and TRBJ2-3): EAGVAQSPRYKIIEKRQSVAFWCNPISGHATLYWYQQILGQGPKLLIQFQNNGVVDDSQLPKDRFSAERLKGVDSTLKIQPAKLEDSAVYLCASRGRRGGTDTQYFGPGTRLTVL.